These 18 T cell receptor beta chains were all obtained from the same sample, sequenced in a study of blood T cell repertoires in COVID-19. The table came from immunoSEQ multiplex PCR; TCRdb's copy has only in-frame clones and leaves some out. Of about 430,000 clones listed, 70% to 90% are singletons. Sequences were obtained from PBMCs or T cells enriched from blood (not recorded which). The receptors were sampled from a woman in her late teens or twenties who had been exposed to COVID-19.

The chain is built from TRBV18 and TRBJ2-4, with 9 bases fitting TRBD1. Losses at the gene ends were 2 bases for V and 0 bases for J; bases not matched to a gene: 11. The CDR3 covers 19 residues. Germline CDR1 and CDR2: KGHSH and LQKENI. The CDR3 DNA is TGTGCCAGCTCACCAATATGGACAGGGGCAGACCTAGCCAAAAACATTCAGTACTTC. It translates to CASSPIWTGADLAKNIQYF.

The chain couples TRBV7-2 to TRBJ1-6, with 7 bases fitting TRBD1. Germline V gene data show CDR1 as SGHTA and CDR2 as FQGNSA. Trimming cost V 5 bases and J 9 bases; bases outside gene matches: 10. The CDR3 has 15 residues. CDR3 in DNA: TGTGCCAGCAGCCAGAGGGGGCCGGGGAGTTCACCCCTCCACTTT. It is translated as CASSQRGPGSSPLHF.

The rearrangement links TRBV18 to TRBJ2-7; maybe TRBD1 (5 bases). The germline V and J ends were trimmed by 5 bases and 2 bases, with 10 bases remaining between them. This CDR3 has 13 residues. The V gene's germline CDR1 is KGHSH and CDR2 LQKENI. CDR3 in amino acids: CASSVQVTYEQYF. The CDR3 region has the DNA TGTGCCAGCTCAGTACAGGTTACCTACGAGCAGTACTTC.

The chain has TRBV27 and TRBJ2-7, with 10 positions matching TRBD2. This CDR3 has 17 amino acids. J gave up 2 bases and V 6 bases, and 13 bases lay outside the gene matches. The germline gives CDR1 MNHEY, CDR2 SMNVEV (reference sequence). The CDR3: CASRKGLLAGGPYEQYF. DNA of the CDR3: TGTGCCAGCAGGAAGGGCCTATTAGCGGGAGGACCCTACGAGCAGTACTTC.

V usage is TRBV6-5 and J usage is TRBJ2-5; the D gene is possibly TRBD2 (6 bases). This CDR3 spans 15 amino acids. CDR1 is MNHEY, CDR2 SVGAGI, per germline. V was clipped by 2 bases and J by 7 bases, with 17 bases between them. DNA of the CDR3: TGTGCCAGCAGTTACGCCGGGTCTAGCGTCGGGACCCAGTACTTC. This encodes CASSYAGSSVGTQYF.

The rearrangement uses TRBV7-9 and TRBJ2-7; a possible D gene is TRBD1 (7 bases). CDR3 length: 14 amino acids. Germline loops: CDR1 SEHNR, CDR2 FQNEAQ (reference sequence). V was pared by 2 bases and J by 2 bases, with 10 bases between. The CDR3 DNA is TGTGCCAGCAGCTTATCAGGGGGGCCCTACGAGCAGTACTTC. Protein sequence: CASSLSGGPYEQYF.

The chain has TRBV28 and TRBJ1-5; maybe TRBD1 (5 bases). Trimming removed 10 bases at V and 3 bases at J, with 10 bases between. The CDR3 runs to 12 residues. The germline CDR1 and CDR2 sequences are MDHEN and SYDVKM. The chain's CDR3 is CATGGVNQPQHF. The CDR3 region has the DNA TGTGCCACCGGAGGGGTCAATCAGCCCCAGCATTTT.

The table lists this clone with a count of one. The chain joins TRBV4-1 to TRBJ1-5, with 9 positions matching TRBD1. Per germline, CDR1 MGHRA and CDR2 YSYEKL. V was clipped by 0 bases and J by 6 bases; unmatched bases: 3. This CDR3 has 15 amino acids. The CDR3 bases are TGCGCCAGCAGCCAAGATGTGACAGGGGGTCAGCCCCAGCATTTT. This codes for CASSQDVTGGQPQHF.

The chain recombines TRBV6-6 with TRBJ2-5, with 9 bases that match TRBD1. The trim removed 8 bases at V and 4 bases at J, leaving 8 bases unmatched. Germline V gene lookup returns CDR1 MNHNY and CDR2 SVGAGI (reference sequence). The CDR3 covers 14 residues. This CDR3 reads CASGDTGGVETQYF. The CDR3 coding sequence is TGTGCCAGCGGGGACACAGGGGGCGTAGAGACCCAGTACTTC.

The chain has TRBV6-5 and TRBJ2-7; TRBD1 agrees at 7 bases. The germline CDR1 and CDR2 sequences are MNHEY and SVGAGI. J gave up 1 base and V 4 bases, and 7 bases lay outside the gene matches. There are 15 residues in the CDR3. CDR3 amino acids: CASSSSGTDSYEQYF. CDR3 sequence (DNA): TGTGCCAGCAGTTCCTCCGGGACAGATTCCTACGAGCAGTACTTC.

The chain joins TRBV27 to TRBJ2-5, with 10 bases identical to TRBD2. The V and J ends lost 4 bases and 4 bases, in that order; junction bases with no gene match: 15. CDR1 is MNHEY, CDR2 SMNVEV, per germline (reference sequence). CDR3 size: 18 residues. CDR3: CASSSRGAGGPDRETQYF. The CDR3 DNA reads as TGTGCCAGCAGTTCCCGTGGAGCGGGAGGGCCTGACCGAGAGACCCAGTACTTC.

Only one count was recorded for this clone. This chain joins TRBV7-9 and TRBJ1-6, with 7 nucleotides matching TRBD1. V lost 5 bases and J lost 15; bases outside the gene matches: 13. Germline V gives CDR1 SEHNR, CDR2 FQNEAQ (reference sequence). The CDR3 is 14 residues long. CDR3 bases: TGTGCCAGCAGCACACAGGGGAGCTTGGCAGACCTCCACTTT. Its translation: CASSTQGSLADLHF.

This chain links TRBV5-1 with TRBJ1-1, with no clear D. The CDR3 is 14 residues long. Deletions cut 3 bases from V and 1 base from J, with 10 bases between. From germline, CDR1 is SGHRS and CDR2 YFSETQ. CDR3 in DNA: TGCGCCAGCAGCTCTGGTAACAGGAACACTGAAGCTTTCTTT. Amino acid sequence: CASSSGNRNTEAFF.

The sample holds a few counts of this clone. The chain has TRBV24-1 and TRBJ1-2; no definite D call. Trimming took off 3 bases at V and 7 bases at J, with 17 bases between the two ends. This CDR3 spans 15 amino acids. Germline CDR1 is KGHDR and CDR2 is SFDVKD. As DNA, the CDR3 is TGTGCCACCAGTGATACCCACTTACGGGGTGGTGGCTACACCTTC. Protein product: CATSDTHLRGGGYTF.

The CDR3 loop is CASLLTSGVGNEQFF. The CDR3 DNA is TGCGCCAGCCTCCTCACTAGCGGAGTCGGCAATGAGCAGTTCTTC. J is TRBJ2-1 and V is TRBV10-2; 8 nucleotides line up with TRBD2. Germline lookup yields CDR1 WSHSY and CDR2 SAAADI. CDR3 length: 15 residues. V gave up 8 bases and J gave up 6 bases; unmatched junction bases: 12.

The chain employs TRBV28 and TRBJ2-1, with TRBD2 matching 8 bases. After removal of 8 bases from V and 5 bases from J, the junction contained 14 bases not matched to a gene. The CDR3 runs 16 residues. Germline loops: CDR1 MDHEN, CDR2 SYDVKM. CDR3 DNA sequence: TGTGCCAGCCGAACCTCAAGCGGGAGACCTAACAATGAGCAGTTCTTC. Translation: CASRTSSGRPNNEQFF. Combining the CDR3 with reference TRBV28 and TRBJ2-1 gives the whole variable domain DVKVTQSSRYLVKRTGEKVFLECVQDMDHENMFWYRQDPGLGLRLIYFSYDVKMKEKGDIPEGYSVSREKKERFSLILESASTNQTSMYLCASRTSSGRPNNEQFFGPGTRLTVL.

The CDR3 DNA reads as TGTGCTTCCGGACTCTCCTACGAGCAGTACTTC. It is translated as CASGLSYEQYF. The V and J genes are TRBV28 and TRBJ2-7, with a tentative D call TRBD2 (5 bases). The CDR3 runs to 11 residues. Germline CDR1 and CDR2: MDHEN and SYDVKM.

With regard to this clone: This specimen includes other DNA sequences encoding the same CDR3. J is TRBJ1-1 and V is TRBV6-5, with no clear D. Trimming removed 6 bases at V and 2 bases at J, with 4 bases between. This CDR3 is built from 11 residues. In germline, CDR1 is MNHEY, CDR2 SVGAGI. Here the CDR3 DNA reads TGTGCCAGCAGCCGTAACACTGAAGCTTTCTTT. It is translated as CASSRNTEAFF.